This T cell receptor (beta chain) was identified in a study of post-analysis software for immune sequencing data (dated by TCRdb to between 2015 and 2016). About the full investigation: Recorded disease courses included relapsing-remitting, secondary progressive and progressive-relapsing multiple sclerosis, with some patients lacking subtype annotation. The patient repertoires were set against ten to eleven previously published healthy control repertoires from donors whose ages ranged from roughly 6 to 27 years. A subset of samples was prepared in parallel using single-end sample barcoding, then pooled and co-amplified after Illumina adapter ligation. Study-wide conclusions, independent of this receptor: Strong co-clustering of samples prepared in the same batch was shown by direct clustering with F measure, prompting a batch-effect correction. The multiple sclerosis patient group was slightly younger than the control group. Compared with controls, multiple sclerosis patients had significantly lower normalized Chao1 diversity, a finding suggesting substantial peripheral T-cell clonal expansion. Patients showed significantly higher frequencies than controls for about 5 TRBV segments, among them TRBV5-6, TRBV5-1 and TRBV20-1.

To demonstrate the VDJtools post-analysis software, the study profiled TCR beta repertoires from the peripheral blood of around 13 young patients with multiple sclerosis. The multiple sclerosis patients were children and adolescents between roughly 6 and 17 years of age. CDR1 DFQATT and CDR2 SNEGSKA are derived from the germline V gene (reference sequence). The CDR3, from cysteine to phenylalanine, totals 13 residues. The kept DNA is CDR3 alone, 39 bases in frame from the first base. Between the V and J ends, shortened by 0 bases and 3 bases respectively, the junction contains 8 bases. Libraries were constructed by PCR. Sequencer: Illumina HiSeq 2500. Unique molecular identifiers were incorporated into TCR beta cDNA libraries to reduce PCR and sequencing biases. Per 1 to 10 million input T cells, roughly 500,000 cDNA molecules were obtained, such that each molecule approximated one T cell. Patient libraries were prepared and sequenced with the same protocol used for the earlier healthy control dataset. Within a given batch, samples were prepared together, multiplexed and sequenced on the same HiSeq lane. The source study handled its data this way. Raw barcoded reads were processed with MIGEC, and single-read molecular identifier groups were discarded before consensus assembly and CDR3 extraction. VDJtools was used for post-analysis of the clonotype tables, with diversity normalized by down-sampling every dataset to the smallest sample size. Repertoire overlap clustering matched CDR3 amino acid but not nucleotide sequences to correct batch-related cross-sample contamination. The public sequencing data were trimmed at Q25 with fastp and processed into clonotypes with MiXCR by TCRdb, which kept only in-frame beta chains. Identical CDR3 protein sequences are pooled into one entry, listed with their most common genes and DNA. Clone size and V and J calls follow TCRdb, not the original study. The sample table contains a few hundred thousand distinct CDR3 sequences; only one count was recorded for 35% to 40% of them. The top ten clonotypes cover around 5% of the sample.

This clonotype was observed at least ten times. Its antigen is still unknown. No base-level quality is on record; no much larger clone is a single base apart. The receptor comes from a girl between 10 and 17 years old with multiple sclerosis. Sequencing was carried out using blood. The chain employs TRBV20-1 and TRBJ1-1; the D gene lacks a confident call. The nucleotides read TGCAGTGCTAGAGACGGAAGGGACACTGAAGCTTTCTTT. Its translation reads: CSARDGRDTEAFF.